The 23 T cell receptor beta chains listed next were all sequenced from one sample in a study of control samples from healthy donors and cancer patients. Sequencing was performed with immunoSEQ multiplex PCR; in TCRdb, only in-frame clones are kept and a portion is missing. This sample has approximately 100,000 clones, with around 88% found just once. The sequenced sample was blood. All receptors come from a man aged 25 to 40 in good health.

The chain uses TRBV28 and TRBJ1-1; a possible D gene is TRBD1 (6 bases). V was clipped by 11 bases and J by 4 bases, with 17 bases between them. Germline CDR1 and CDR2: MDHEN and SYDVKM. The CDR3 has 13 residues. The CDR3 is CASSGVVRTEAFF. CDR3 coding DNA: TGTGCCTCTTCAGGGGTTGTTCGCACTGAAGCTTTCTTT.

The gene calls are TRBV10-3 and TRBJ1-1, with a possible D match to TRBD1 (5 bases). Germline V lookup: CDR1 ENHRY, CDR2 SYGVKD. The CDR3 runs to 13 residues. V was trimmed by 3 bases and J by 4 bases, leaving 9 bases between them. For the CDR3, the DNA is TGTGCCATCAGTGAAATAGGGACCACTGAAGCTTTCTTT. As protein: CAISEIGTTEAFF.

In DNA, the CDR3 is TGTGCCAGCAGGAGTCACAGGGTAAAGGAAGAAAAACTGTTTTTT. It encodes CASRSHRVKEEKLFF. The chain employs TRBV11-2 and TRBJ1-4; maybe TRBD1 (6 bases). The CDR3 contains 15 residues. The V gene's germline CDR1 is SGHAT and CDR2 FQNNGV. V lost 6 bases to trimming and J lost 8 bases, with 19 bases between them. Supplemented by reference TRBV11-2 and TRBJ1-4, the full variable domain reads EAGVAQSPRYKIIEKRQSVAFWCNPISGHATLYWYQQILGQGPKLLIQFQNNGVVDDSQLPKDRFSAERLKGVDSTLKIQPAKLEDSAVYLCASRSHRVKEEKLFFGSGTQLSVL.

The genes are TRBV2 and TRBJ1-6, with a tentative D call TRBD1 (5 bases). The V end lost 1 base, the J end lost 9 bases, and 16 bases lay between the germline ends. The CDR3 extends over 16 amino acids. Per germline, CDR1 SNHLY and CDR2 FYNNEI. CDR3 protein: CASSEGQWISFSPLHF. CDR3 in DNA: TGTGCCAGCAGTGAAGGACAGTGGATAAGCTTTTCACCCCTCCACTTT. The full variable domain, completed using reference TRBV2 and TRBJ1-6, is EPEVTQTPSHQVTQMGQEVILRCVPISNHLYFYWYRQILGQKVEFLVSFYNNEISEKSEIFDDQFSVERPDGSNFTLKIRSTKLEDSAMYFCASSEGQWISFSPLHFGNGTRLTVT.

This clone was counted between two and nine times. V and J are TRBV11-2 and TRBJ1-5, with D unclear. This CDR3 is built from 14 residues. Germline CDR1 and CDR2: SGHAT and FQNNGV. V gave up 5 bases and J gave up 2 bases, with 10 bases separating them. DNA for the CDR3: TGTGCCAGCAGCCACCCGGGCCGCAATCAGCCCCAGCATTTT. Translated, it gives CASSHPGRNQPQHF.

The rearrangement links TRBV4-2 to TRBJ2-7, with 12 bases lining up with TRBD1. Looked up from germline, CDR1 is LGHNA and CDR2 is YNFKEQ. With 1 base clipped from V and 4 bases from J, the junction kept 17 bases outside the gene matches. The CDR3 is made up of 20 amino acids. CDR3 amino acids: CASSQGFLSAGTGGGYEQYF. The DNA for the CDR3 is TGTGCCAGCAGCCAAGGGTTTTTAAGTGCCGGGACAGGGGGCGGGTACGAGCAGTACTTC.

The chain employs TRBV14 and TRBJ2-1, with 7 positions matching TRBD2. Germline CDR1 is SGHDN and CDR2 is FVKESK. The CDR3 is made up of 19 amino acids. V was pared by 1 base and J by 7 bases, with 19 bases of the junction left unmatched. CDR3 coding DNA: TGTGCCAGCAGCCAAGTCACCATCGGACTAGTTGGGACTGGTAATGAGCAGTTCTTC. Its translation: CASSQVTIGLVGTGNEQFF.

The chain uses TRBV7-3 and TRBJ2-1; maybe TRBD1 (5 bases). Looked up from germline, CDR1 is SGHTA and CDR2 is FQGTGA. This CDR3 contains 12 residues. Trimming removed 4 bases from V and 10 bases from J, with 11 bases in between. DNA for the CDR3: TGTGCCAGCAGCTGGGCGGCAGGGGAGCAGTTCTTC. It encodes CASSWAAGEQFF. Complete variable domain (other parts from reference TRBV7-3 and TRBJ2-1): GAGVSQTPSNKVTEKGKYVELRCDPISGHTALYWYRQSLGQGPEFLIYFQGTGAADDSGLPNDRFFAVRPEGSVSTLKIQRTERGDSAVYLCASSWAAGEQFFGPGTRLTVL.

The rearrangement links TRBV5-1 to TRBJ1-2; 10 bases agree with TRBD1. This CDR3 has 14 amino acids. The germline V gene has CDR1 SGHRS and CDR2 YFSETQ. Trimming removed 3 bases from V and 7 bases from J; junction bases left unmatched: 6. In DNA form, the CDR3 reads TGCGCCAGCAGCTCTACGGACAGGGGGGTTGGCTACACCTTC. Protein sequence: CASSSTDRGVGYTF. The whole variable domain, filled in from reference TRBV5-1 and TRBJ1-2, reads KAGVTQTPRYLIKTRGQQVTLSCSPISGHRSVSWYQQTPGQGLQFLFEYFSETQRNKGNFPGRFSGRQFSNSRSEMNVSTLELGDSALYLCASSSTDRGVGYTFGSGTRLTVV.

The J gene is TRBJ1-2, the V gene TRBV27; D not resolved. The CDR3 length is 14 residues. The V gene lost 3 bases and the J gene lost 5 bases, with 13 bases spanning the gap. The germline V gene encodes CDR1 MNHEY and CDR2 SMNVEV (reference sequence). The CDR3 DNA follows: TGTGCCAGCAGTTTGAACAGATTCTTATATGGCTACACCTTC. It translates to CASSLNRFLYGYTF.

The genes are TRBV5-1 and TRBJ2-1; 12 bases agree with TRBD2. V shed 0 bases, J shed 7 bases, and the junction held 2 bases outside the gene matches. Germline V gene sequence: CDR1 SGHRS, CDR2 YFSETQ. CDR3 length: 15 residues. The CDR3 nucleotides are TGCGCCAGCAGCTTGGTCACTAGCGGGAGGAATGAGCAGTTCTTC. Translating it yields CASSLVTSGRNEQFF.

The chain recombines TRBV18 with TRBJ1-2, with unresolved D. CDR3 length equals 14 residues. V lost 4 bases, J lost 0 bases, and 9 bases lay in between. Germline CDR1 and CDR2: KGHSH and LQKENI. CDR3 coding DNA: TGTGCCAGCTCACGCGGGAGCTCTAACTATGGCTACACCTTC. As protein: CASSRGSSNYGYTF.

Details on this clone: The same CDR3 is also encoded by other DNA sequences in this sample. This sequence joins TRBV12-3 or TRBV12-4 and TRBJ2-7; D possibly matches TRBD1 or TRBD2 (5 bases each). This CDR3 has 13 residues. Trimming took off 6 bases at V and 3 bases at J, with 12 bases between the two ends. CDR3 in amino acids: CASSPRGDYEQYF. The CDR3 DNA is TGTGCCAGCAGCCCCCGGGGCGACTACGAGCAGTACTTC.

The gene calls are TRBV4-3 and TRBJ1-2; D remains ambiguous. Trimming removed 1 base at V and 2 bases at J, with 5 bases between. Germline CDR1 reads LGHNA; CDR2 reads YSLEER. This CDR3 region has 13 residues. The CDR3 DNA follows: TGCGCCAGCAGCCAAGGCGGGAACTATGGCTACACCTTC. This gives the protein CASSQGGNYGYTF.

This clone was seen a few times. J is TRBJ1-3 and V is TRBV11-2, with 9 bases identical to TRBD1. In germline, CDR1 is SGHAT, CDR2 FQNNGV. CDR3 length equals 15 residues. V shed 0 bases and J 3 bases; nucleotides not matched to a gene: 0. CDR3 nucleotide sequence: TGTGCCAGCAGCTTAGAGGGACAGGGTGGAAACACCATATATTTT. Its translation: CASSLEGQGGNTIYF.

The CDR3 region is CASSTRGRNTEAFF. The CDR3 DNA is TGTGCCAGTAGCACCCGGGGGAGGAACACTGAAGCTTTCTTT. V usage is TRBV19 and J usage is TRBJ1-1, with D maybe TRBD1 (5 bases). This CDR3 region has 14 residues. Germline values: CDR1 LNHDA, CDR2 SQIVND (reference sequence). The V and J ends lost 6 bases and 1 base respectively, with 12 bases between them.

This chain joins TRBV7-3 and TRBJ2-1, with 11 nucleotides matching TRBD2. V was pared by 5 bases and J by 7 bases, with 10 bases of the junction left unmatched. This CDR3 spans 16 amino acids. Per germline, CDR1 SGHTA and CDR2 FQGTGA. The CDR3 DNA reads TGTGCCAGCAGCCCTTGGACTAGCGGGTCAGCGAATGAGCAGTTCTTC. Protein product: CASSPWTSGSANEQFF.

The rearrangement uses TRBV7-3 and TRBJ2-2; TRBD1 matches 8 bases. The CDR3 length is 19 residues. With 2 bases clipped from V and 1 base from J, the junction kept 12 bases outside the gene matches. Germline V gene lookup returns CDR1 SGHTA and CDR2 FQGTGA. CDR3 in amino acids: CASSLQGAQAIRNTGELFF. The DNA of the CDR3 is TGTGCCAGCAGCTTACAGGGGGCGCAGGCGATCAGGAACACCGGGGAGCTGTTTTTT.

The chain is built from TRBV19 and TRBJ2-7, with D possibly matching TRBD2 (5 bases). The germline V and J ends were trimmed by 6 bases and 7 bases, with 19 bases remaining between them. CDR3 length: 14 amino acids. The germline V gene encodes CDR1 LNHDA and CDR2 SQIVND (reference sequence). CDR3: CASSEAHASGEQYF. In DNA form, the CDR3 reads TGTGCCAGTAGCGAAGCACACGCGTCGGGAGAGCAGTACTTC.

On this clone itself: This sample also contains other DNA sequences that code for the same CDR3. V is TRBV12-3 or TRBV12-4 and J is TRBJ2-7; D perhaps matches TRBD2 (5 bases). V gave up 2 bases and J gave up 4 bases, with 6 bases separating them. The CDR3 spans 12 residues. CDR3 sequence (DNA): TGTGCCAGCAGTTTACGGACTTACGAGCAGTACTTC. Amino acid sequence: CASSLRTYEQYF.

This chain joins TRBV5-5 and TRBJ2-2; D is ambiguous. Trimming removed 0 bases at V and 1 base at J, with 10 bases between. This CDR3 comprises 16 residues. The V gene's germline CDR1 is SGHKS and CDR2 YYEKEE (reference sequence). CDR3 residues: CASSLGEVMNTGELFF. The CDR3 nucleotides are TGTGCCAGCAGCTTGGGAGAGGTGATGAACACCGGGGAGCTGTTTTTT.

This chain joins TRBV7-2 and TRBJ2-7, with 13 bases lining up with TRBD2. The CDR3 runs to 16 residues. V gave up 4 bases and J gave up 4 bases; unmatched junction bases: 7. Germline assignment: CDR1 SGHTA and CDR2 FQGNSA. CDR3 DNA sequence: TGTGCCAGCAGCTACAGACTAGCGGGAGGTTTTTACGAGCAGTACTTC. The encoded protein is CASSYRLAGGFYEQYF. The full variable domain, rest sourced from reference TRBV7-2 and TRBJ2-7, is GAGVSQSPSNKVTEKGKDVELRCDPISGHTALYWYRQSLGQGLEFLIYFQGNSAPDKSGLPSDRFSAERTGGSVSTLTIQRTQQEDSAVYLCASSYRLAGGFYEQYFGPGTRLTVT.

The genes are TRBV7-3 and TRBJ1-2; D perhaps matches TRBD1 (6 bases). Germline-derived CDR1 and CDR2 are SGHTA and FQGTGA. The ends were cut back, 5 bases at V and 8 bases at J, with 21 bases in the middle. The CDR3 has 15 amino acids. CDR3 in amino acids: CASSPHPRGAEGYTF. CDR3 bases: TGTGCCAGCAGCCCACACCCCCGGGGGGCAGAAGGCTACACCTTC.